The clone carrying this T cell receptor beta chain was seen ten or more times. CDR3 length: 16 residues. V lost 0 bases and J lost 4, with 15 bases in between. Germline assignment: CDR1 LGHNT and CDR2 FRNRAP. This record belongs to a study of regulatory T cells in long-lasting Graves disease. The wider study: Antithyroid drug intake by newly diagnosed Graves' patients had lasted under 3 months.

The time point was: newly diagnosed GD, antithyroid drugs for less than 3 months. RNA extracted from PBMCs served as the sequencing template. Arm-PCR of CDR3 regions and iRepertoire HTBI primers were the basis on which TCR beta libraries were built. Via MiXCR, TCRdb re-called the multiplex PCR reads, giving one row per CDR3 protein. Of 450,000 to 600,000 distinct CDR3 sequences detected, around 15% appear once; the ten largest clones hold more than 10%. These data also featured in a second study, about T cells in Graves' hyperthyroidism and ophthalmopathy. That source reports: Those patients with uncontrolled infection, other autoimmune disease, pregnancy or lactation were excluded. During a first-round RT-PCR of the TCR CDR3, the HTBI primer set was used.

The input for sequencing was peripheral blood mononuclear cells (PBMCs), taken at new diagnosis, from a patient treated with antithyroid drugs. The TCR sequence derives from a man aged 35-49 years with Graves disease. The rearrangement uses TRBV12-5 and TRBJ2-5; D possibly corresponds to TRBD2 (5 bases). The CDR3 coding sequence is TGTGCTAGTGGTTTGGTAACCCACGGGCGGGTAGAGACCCAGTACTTC. Its protein is CASGLVTHGRVETQYF.